The source of this T cell receptor (beta chain) is a study of shared clonotypes between healthy human individuals. Study-level information: The cohort comprised a couple of women and a few men. Their ages spanned 18 to 49 years.

Assay: immunoSEQ multiplex PCR; the TCRdb copy retains only in-frame clones and omits some. The table has about 2.1 million clones, over 85% seen once. This CDR3 is built from 13 residues. V lost 4 bases to trimming and J lost 3 bases, with 10 bases between them. CDR1 is MNHEY, CDR2 SMNVEV, per germline (reference sequence). Comment on this clone: Within the sample, other DNA sequences also encode this same CDR3.

Terminally differentiated effector memory CD45RA+ cells were excluded by CCR7 positive selection of CD45RO-negative cells. Sequencing input: naive CD8+ T cells from PBMCs. V and J are TRBV27 and TRBJ2-7; D perhaps matches TRBD2 (5 bases). The TCR originated in a man aged 18 to 29 in good health. Some clones in this sample may be carry-over from other donors' samples. The CDR3 protein is CASSSLGSYEQYF. CDR3 coding DNA: TGTGCCAGCAGTTCTCTAGGGAGCTACGAGCAGTACTTC.